Below, one T cell receptor (beta chain) is given with its context. The source of the sample is a study of shared clonotypes between healthy human individuals. Here immunoSEQ multiplex PCR was the method, and the copy in TCRdb shows in-frame clones only, minus some. The sample has under 2.5 million clones, around 93% seen once. CDR1 and CDR2 (germline): SGHTA, FQGNSA. Trimming cost V 1 base and J 0 bases, with 16 bases left between them. The CDR3 length is 18 residues. This TCR came from a man between 18 and 35 years old in good health. Some clones in this sample may be carry-over from other donors' samples. V usage is TRBV7-2 and J usage is TRBJ2-1; D might be TRBD1 (5 bases). Sequencing was done on a sample of naive CD4+ T cells from PBMCs. Regarding subset: CD45RA+ positively selected. The CDR3 region is CASSLVGAGMSSYNEQFF. The CDR3 bases are TGTGCCAGCAGCTTAGTAGGGGCAGGGATGAGCTCCTACAATGAGCAGTTCTTC.